A selection of T cell receptor beta chains follows, all from one sample in a study of T cell repertoires in cytomegalovirus infection. Antigens for these TCRs are unknown. Via MiXCR, TCRdb re-called the reads, giving one row per CDR3 protein. The sample includes 70,000 to 95,000 distinct CDR3 sequences, approximately 32% of them seen just once. Sequenced here: CD8+ T cells from cultured PBMCs, sampled from culture after CMV antigen stimulation. The receptor source for this set is a human donor in good health (CMV status not recorded). Some clones in this sample may be carry-over from other donors' samples. Both conserved end residues are part of each CDR3. A D gene is named only where the DNA matches it firmly. A row's size may be missing; if present it is once, few, many or a size class.

>TRBD2|NA|16|TRBV15|TRBJ2-1
CATSRGTGTSGNEQFF
TGTGCCACCAGCAGAGGCACCGGGACTAGCGGCAATGAGCAGTTCTTC
>TRBD1|NA|18|TRBV7-9|TRBJ1-5
CASSFTGQGGYGNQPQHF
TGTGCCAGCAGCTTTACGGGACAGGGGGGGTATGGCAATCAGCCCCAGCATTTT
>NA|many|13|TRBV12-3/TRBV12-4|TRBJ2-5
CASSADNQETQYF
TGTGCCAGCAGTGCCGACAATCAAGAGACCCAGTACTTC
>NA|many|14|TRBV18|TRBJ2-5
CASSTVPGQETQYF
TGTGCCAGCTCTACCGTCCCGGGGCAGGAGACCCAGTACTTC
>TRBD2|many|12|TRBV29-1|TRBJ2-1
CTTASGATEQFF
TGCACTACGGCTAGCGGGGCAACTGAGCAGTTCTTC
>TRBD1|NA|16|TRBV6-5|TRBJ1-2
CASSYSRTGGDYGYTF
TGTGCCAGCAGTTACTCTCGGACAGGGGGGGACTATGGCTACACCTTC
>NA|few|12|TRBV4-1|TRBJ1-2
CASSQGDDGYTF
TGCGCCAGCAGCCAGGGTGATGATGGCTACACCTTC
>NA|NA|13|TRBV12-3/TRBV12-4|TRBJ2-7
CASSSGSGYEQYF
TGTGCCAGCAGTTCAGGGTCGGGCTACGAGCAGTACTTC
>TRBD2|NA|15|TRBV7-6|TRBJ2-3
CASSSLAGIADTQYF
TGTGCCAGCAGCTCACTAGCGGGGATCGCAGATACGCAGTATTTT
>NA|few|15|TRBV19|TRBJ1-1
CASSIDSGLNTEAFF
TGTGCCAGTAGTATAGACAGCGGTTTGAACACTGAAGCTTTCTTT
>TRBD2|few|15|TRBV4-2|TRBJ2-5
CASSQRSGSQETQYF
TGTGCCAGCAGCCAACGAAGCGGGAGCCAAGAGACCCAGTACTTC
>TRBD1|few|18|TRBV12-3/TRBV12-4|TRBJ1-1
CASSLGIYPTGTNTEAFF
TGTGCCAGCAGTTTAGGCATTTACCCGACAGGGACGAACACTGAAGCTTTCTTT